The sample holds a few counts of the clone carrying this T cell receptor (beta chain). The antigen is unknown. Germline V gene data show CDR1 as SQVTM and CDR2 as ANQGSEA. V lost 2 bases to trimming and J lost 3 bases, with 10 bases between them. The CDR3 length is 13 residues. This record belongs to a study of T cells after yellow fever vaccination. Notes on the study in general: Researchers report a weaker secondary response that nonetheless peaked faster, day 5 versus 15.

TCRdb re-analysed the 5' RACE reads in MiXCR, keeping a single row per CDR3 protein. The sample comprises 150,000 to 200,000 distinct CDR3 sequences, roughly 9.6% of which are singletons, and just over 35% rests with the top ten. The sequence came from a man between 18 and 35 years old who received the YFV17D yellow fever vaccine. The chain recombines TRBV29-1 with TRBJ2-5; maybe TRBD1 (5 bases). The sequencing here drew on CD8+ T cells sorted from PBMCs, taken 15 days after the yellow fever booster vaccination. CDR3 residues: CSVEWIREETQYF. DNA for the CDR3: TGCAGCGTTGAATGGATCAGGGAAGAGACCCAGTACTTC.